The 11 T cell receptor beta chains below come from one sample, sequenced in a study of T cell responses to AZD1222 COVID-19 vaccine. Some clones are missing from TCRdb's copy, which holds only in-frame ones; the method was immunoSEQ multiplex PCR. The table has more than 75,000 clones, under 95% seen once. The source was peripheral blood, collected on day 0 of AZD1222 vaccination. The receptor set was obtained from an adult in good health.

The V gene is TRBV19, the J gene TRBJ2-6, with D hard to call. Germline V lookup: CDR1 LNHDA, CDR2 SQIVND (reference sequence). The CDR3 spans 15 residues. Deletions cut 5 bases from V and 0 bases from J, with 8 bases between. CDR3 amino acids: CASSVYSSGANVLTF. The DNA of the CDR3 is TGTGCCAGTAGTGTATATTCCTCTGGGGCCAACGTCCTGACTTTC.

This clone occurred once. The rearrangement uses TRBV6-6 and TRBJ1-2, with unresolved D. V was trimmed by 6 bases and J by 0 bases, leaving 14 bases between them. Germline V CDR1 and CDR2: MNHNY, SVGAGI (reference sequence). CDR3 length equals 15 residues. CDR3 region: CASRKSAVANYGYTF. The CDR3 nucleotides read TGTGCCAGCAGAAAGTCGGCAGTTGCTAACTATGGCTACACCTTC.

The chain carries TRBV28 and TRBJ2-1, with 11 bases lining up with TRBD2. The CDR3 sequence is 16 residues long. Germline CDR1 MDHEN, CDR2 SYDVKM. V shed 8 bases and J 6 bases; nucleotides not matched to a gene: 12. CDR3 sequence reads: CASASGRYPYPNEQFF. Here the CDR3 DNA reads TGTGCCAGCGCTAGCGGGAGGTACCCTTACCCCAATGAGCAGTTCTTC.

V is TRBV28 and J is TRBJ2-3; D tentatively reads TRBD1 or TRBD2 (6 bases each). The CDR3 loop spans 18 amino acids. Looked up from germline, CDR1 is MDHEN and CDR2 is SYDVKM. Between the trimmed V and J ends, which lost 10 bases and 6 bases, there was a span of 32 bases. CDR3 sequence (DNA): TGTGCCACCCAGCCCGGGGCTCGGGGGCGTCTCCCGAAGGATACGCAGTATTTT. It translates to CATQPGARGRLPKDTQYF.

The gene calls are TRBV6-1 and TRBJ2-3, with 13 bases lining up with TRBD2. In germline, CDR1 is MNHNS, CDR2 SASEGT. This CDR3 spans 16 amino acids. Losses at the gene ends were 2 bases for V and 2 bases for J; bases not matched to a gene: 1. The DNA of the CDR3 is TGTGCCAGCAGTGAAACTAGCGGGAGGGCCACAGATACGCAGTATTTT. This codes for CASSETSGRATDTQYF.

V and J are TRBV4-2 and TRBJ1-4; perhaps TRBD1 as D (5 bases). V was shortened by 0 bases and J by 13 bases, with 9 bases between the two germline ends. CDR1 and CDR2 (germline): LGHNA, YNFKEQ. CDR3 length: 12 residues. CDR3 sequence (DNA): TGTGCCAGCAGCCAAGAGGGGGTCCGACTGTTTTTT. Protein: CASSQEGVRLFF.

The rearrangement links TRBV5-1 to TRBJ2-1; TRBD1 aligns across 9 bases. The V gene end was trimmed by 4 bases and the J gene end by 1 base; junction bases not matched to a gene: 3. The CDR3 totals 15 residues. Germline V gene sequence: CDR1 SGHRS, CDR2 YFSETQ. CDR3 sequence: CASSPGTGSYNEQFF. As DNA, the CDR3 is TGCGCCAGCAGCCCCGGGACAGGGTCCTACAATGAGCAGTTCTTC. Full variable domain (missing parts from reference TRBV5-1 and TRBJ2-1): KAGVTQTPRYLIKTRGQQVTLSCSPISGHRSVSWYQQTPGQGLQFLFEYFSETQRNKGNFPGRFSGRQFSNSRSEMNVSTLELGDSALYLCASSPGTGSYNEQFFGPGTRLTVL.

This sequence joins TRBV5-4 and TRBJ2-1; 10 bases agree with TRBD1. The CDR3 has 11 amino acids. Germline lookup yields CDR1 SGHNT and CDR2 YYREEE (reference sequence). J gave up 15 bases and V 4 bases, and 4 bases lay outside the gene matches. In DNA, the CDR3 is TGTGCCAGCAGCGTGGGACAGGGGCTGTTCTTC. Translating it yields CASSVGQGLFF.

The gene calls are TRBV11-2 and TRBJ2-2; D unclear. Germline V gene lookup returns CDR1 SGHAT and CDR2 FQNNGV. Trimming pared 3 bases from V and 6 bases from J, leaving 17 bases between. The CDR3 contains 16 residues. The CDR3 region is CASSFPVGYLAGELFF. In nucleotides, the CDR3 is TGTGCCAGCAGCTTCCCTGTGGGGTACCTGGCCGGGGAGCTGTTTTTT.

This clone was counted a single time. Other DNA sequences in the same sample also yield this CDR3. The chain employs TRBV3-1 (or the pseudogene TRBV3-2) and TRBJ2-5; D gene ambiguous. Per the germline V gene, CDR1 is LGHDT and CDR2 is YNNKEL (reference sequence). V was cut by 4 bases and J by 5 bases, with 5 bases left in between. This CDR3 is built from 11 residues. The CDR3 region is CASSLRETQYF. The DNA for the CDR3 is TGTGCCAGCAGCCTTAGGGAGACCCAGTACTTC.

With regard to this clone: The germline gene is not matched at one end of the junction; a read error may be the cause. V usage is TRBV7-9 and J usage is TRBJ2-5; the D gene is possibly TRBD1 (5 bases). There are 9 residues in the CDR3. Germline values: CDR1 SEHNR, CDR2 FQNEAQ (reference sequence). CDR3 sequence reads: CASSSQGNF. As DNA, the CDR3 is TGTGCCAGCAGCTCGCAGGGCAACTTC.